This TCR beta chain was recorded in a study of cytomegalovirus exposure and HLA in healthy donors. Looked up from germline, CDR1 is SGHVS and CDR2 is FQNEAQ. This CDR3 is 13 amino acids long. Trimming took off 6 bases at V and 6 bases at J, with 14 bases between the two ends. PCR amplification relied on 60 Vbeta primers (plus 13 Jbeta primers). The assay was immunoSEQ multiplex PCR, and TCRdb's table has in-frame clones only and misses some. The table shows approximately 200,000 clones, with 60% to 80% occurring only once. This receptor was identified in a woman aged 18-29 years in good health and CMV-seronegative. The chain recombines TRBV7-8 with TRBJ1-2, with no clear D. Sequences were obtained from PBMCs. In DNA, the CDR3 is TGTGCCAGCAGTCTGCAGACAACCCATGGCTACACCTTC. Protein: CASSLQTTHGYTF. Full variable domain (missing parts from reference TRBV7-8 and TRBJ1-2): GAGVSQSPRYKVAKRGQDVALRCDPISGHVSLFWYQQALGQGPEFLTYFQNEAQLDKSGLPSDRFFAERPEGSVSTLKIQRTQQEDSAVYLCASSLQTTHGYTFGSGTRLTVV.